The 6 T cell receptor beta chains listed next were all sequenced from one sample in a study of CD8+ T cells in alopecia areata. RNA, once extracted, was reverse transcribed into cDNA for use as the sequencing template. Some clones are missing from TCRdb's copy, which holds only in-frame ones; the method was immunoSEQ multiplex PCR. The data contain 100,000 to 150,000 clones, roughly 58% of them singletons. This specimen was CD4+ T cells sorted from blood, taken at week 0. The receptors originated from a human donor with alopecia areata.

The rearrangement joins TRBV7-2 to TRBJ2-2, with D possibly TRBD2 on 6 matching bases. V gave up 3 bases and J gave up 5 bases, with 7 bases separating them. Germline V gives CDR1 SGHTA, CDR2 FQGNSA. CDR3 size: 13 residues. The CDR3 protein is CASSFRETGELFF. CDR3 sequence (DNA): TGTGCCAGCAGCTTCCGGGAGACCGGGGAGCTGTTTTTT.

The V call is TRBV7-2, the J call TRBJ1-6; no definite D call. The germline V gene encodes CDR1 SGHTA and CDR2 FQGNSA. CDR3 length equals 14 residues. The V end lost 2 bases, the J end lost 12 bases, and 14 bases lay between the germline ends. This CDR3 reads CASSLTRVREPLHF. CDR3 sequence (DNA): TGTGCCAGCAGCTTAACTCGGGTTAGGGAACCCCTCCACTTT. Full variable domain (outside the CDR3, taken from reference TRBV7-2 and TRBJ1-6): GAGVSQSPSNKVTEKGKDVELRCDPISGHTALYWYRQSLGQGLEFLIYFQGNSAPDKSGLPSDRFSAERTGGSVSTLTIQRTQQEDSAVYLCASSLTRVREPLHFGNGTRLTVT.

The chain links TRBV7-9 to TRBJ2-5; D may be TRBD2 (7 bases). The CDR3 covers 16 residues. Germline V gives CDR1 SEHNR, CDR2 FQNEAQ (reference sequence). V lost 3 bases and J 5 bases, leaving 19 bases between the germline ends. This CDR3 reads CASSFYGGRRRETQYF. CDR3 in DNA: TGTGCCAGCAGCTTTTACGGGGGGCGCCGTCGGGAGACCCAGTACTTC.

This clone was counted a few times. This rearrangement joins TRBV7-2 to TRBJ1-2; D may be TRBD1 (5 bases). The V end lost 2 bases, the J end lost 6 bases, and 13 bases lay between the germline ends. This CDR3 is 14 amino acids long. Germline CDR1 reads SGHTA; CDR2 reads FQGNSA. As DNA, the CDR3 is TGTGCCAGCAGCTTATTCGGGGGTGTAGATGGCTACACCTTC. It encodes CASSLFGGVDGYTF. Full variable domain (missing parts from reference TRBV7-2 and TRBJ1-2): GAGVSQSPSNKVTEKGKDVELRCDPISGHTALYWYRQSLGQGLEFLIYFQGNSAPDKSGLPSDRFSAERTGGSVSTLTIQRTQQEDSAVYLCASSLFGGVDGYTFGSGTRLTVV.

The gene calls are TRBV9 and TRBJ1-1; a possible D gene is TRBD1 (6 bases). The CDR3 loop spans 14 amino acids. Germline V gene lookup returns CDR1 SGDLS and CDR2 YYNGEE. Trimming removed 0 bases from V and 1 base from J, with 7 bases in between. The CDR3 loop is CASSVDRENTEAFF. The CDR3 coding sequence is TGTGCCAGCAGCGTAGACAGGGAGAACACTGAAGCTTTCTTT.

The chain is built from TRBV5-4 and TRBJ1-2; weak D call: TRBD1 (5 bases). The CDR3 has 14 residues. Germline V gene lookup returns CDR1 SGHNT and CDR2 YYREEE (reference sequence). V was trimmed by 0 bases and J by 2 bases, leaving 8 bases between them. This CDR3 reads CASSLVGQNYGYTF. CDR3 nucleotide sequence: TGTGCCAGCAGCTTGGTGGGGCAGAACTATGGCTACACCTTC. The variable domain in full, completed from reference TRBV5-4 and TRBJ1-2, reads ETGVTQSPTHLIKTRGQQVTLRCSSQSGHNTVSWYQQALGQGPQFIFQYYREEENGRGNFPPRFSGLQFPNYSSELNVNALELDDSALYLCASSLVGQNYGYTFGSGTRLTVV.